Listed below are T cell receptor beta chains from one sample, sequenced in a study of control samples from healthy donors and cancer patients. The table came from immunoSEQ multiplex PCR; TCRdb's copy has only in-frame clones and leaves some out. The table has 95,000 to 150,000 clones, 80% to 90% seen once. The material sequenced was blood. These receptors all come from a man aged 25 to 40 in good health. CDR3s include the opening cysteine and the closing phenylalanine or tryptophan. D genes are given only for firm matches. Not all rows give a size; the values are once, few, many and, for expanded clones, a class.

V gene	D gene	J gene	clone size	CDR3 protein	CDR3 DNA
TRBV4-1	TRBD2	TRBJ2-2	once	CASSQEAGVGGELFF	TGCGCCAGCAGCCAAGAAGCGGGGGTTGGCGGGGAGCTGTTTTTT
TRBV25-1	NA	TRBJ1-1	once	CASSVGNTEAFF	TGTGCCAGCAGTGTTGGGAACACTGAAGCTTTCTTT
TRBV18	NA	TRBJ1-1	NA	CASSPREETEAFF	TGTGCCAGCTCACCCCGGGAAGAGACTGAAGCTTTCTTT
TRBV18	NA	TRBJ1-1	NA	CASSPRGGRMNTEAFF	TGTGCCAGCTCACCAAGGGGAGGACGGATGAACACTGAAGCTTTCTTT
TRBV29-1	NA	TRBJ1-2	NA	CSAEGGANGYTF	TGCAGCGCCGAAGGGGGGGCGAATGGCTACACCTTC
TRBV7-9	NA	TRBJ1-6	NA	CASNSIGAGYSPLHF	TGTGCCAGCAACAGTATAGGGGCAGGGTATTCACCCCTCCACTTT
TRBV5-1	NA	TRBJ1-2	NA	CASSHDSSYGYTF	TGCGCCAGCAGTCATGACAGCAGCTATGGCTACACCTTC
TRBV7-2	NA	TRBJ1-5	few	CASSRESNQPQHF	TGTGCCAGCAGCCGTGAAAGCAATCAGCCCCAGCATTTT
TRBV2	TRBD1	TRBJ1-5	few	CASSGGQGNQPQHF	TGTGCCAGCAGTGGGGGACAGGGGAATCAGCCCCAGCATTTT
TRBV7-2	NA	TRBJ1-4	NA	CASSSRAGDEKLFF	TGTGCCAGCAGCTCCCGGGCCGGAGATGAAAAACTGTTTTTT
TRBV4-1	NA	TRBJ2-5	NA	CASSQGGETQYF	TGCGCCAGCAGCCAGGGAGGAGAGACCCAGTACTTC
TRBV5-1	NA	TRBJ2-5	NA	CASSPQAQQETQYF	TGCGCCAGCAGCCCTCAGGCCCAACAAGAGACCCAGTACTTC
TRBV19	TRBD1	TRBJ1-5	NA	CASSITDRGQPQHF	TGTGCCAGTAGTATAACCGACAGGGGTCAGCCCCAGCATTTT
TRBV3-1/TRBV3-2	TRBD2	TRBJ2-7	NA	CASSQGLAGSYEQYF	TGTGCCAGCAGCCAAGGTCTAGCGGGGAGCTACGAGCAGTACTTC
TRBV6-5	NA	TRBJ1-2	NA	CASSFQGGGLGGYTF	TGTGCCAGCAGTTTTCAGGGCGGGGGGCTCGGTGGCTACACCTTC
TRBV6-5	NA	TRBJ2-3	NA	CASNGQNTDTQYF	TGTGCCAGCAATGGACAGAACACAGATACGCAGTATTTT
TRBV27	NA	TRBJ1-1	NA	CASSLSGGNTEAFF	TGTGCCAGCAGTTTATCCGGGGGGAACACTGAAGCTTTCTTT
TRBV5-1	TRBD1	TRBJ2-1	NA	CASAQGGTGDEQFF	TGCGCCAGCGCACAGGGGGGAACCGGGGATGAGCAGTTCTTC
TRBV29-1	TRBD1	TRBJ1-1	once	CSGKGTGENTEAFF	TGCAGCGGGAAAGGGACAGGGGAGAACACTGAAGCTTTCTTT
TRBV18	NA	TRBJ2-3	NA	CASSPLWDTDTQYF	TGTGCCAGCTCACCCCTTTGGGACACTGATACGCAGTATTTT
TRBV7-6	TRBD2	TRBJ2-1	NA	CASSLTSGIYNEQFF	TGTGCCAGCAGCCTTACTAGCGGGATATACAATGAGCAGTTCTTC
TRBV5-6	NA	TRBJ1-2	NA	CASSLVRGSNYGYTF	TGTGCCAGCAGCTTGGTTAGGGGGTCTAACTATGGCTACACCTTC
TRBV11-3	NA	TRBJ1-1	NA	CASSFSQVYTEAFF	TGTGCCAGCAGCTTTTCACAGGTATACACTGAAGCTTTCTTT
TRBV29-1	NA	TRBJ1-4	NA	CSVSGDDGEKLFF	TGCAGCGTCTCAGGAGACGACGGTGAAAAACTGTTTTTT
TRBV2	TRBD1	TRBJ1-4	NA	CASRDRGIPNEKLFF	TGTGCCAGCAGGGACAGGGGTATACCTAATGAAAAACTGTTTTTT
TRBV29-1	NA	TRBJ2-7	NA	CSVALGPIRDEQYF	TGCAGCGTAGCTCTTGGCCCGATTCGGGACGAGCAGTACTTC
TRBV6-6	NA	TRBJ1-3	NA	CASSYRLERGNTIYF	TGTGCCAGCAGTTACAGGTTGGAGAGGGGAAACACCATATATTTT
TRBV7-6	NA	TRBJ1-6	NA	CASSFERANSPLHF	TGTGCCAGCAGCTTTGAAAGGGCGAATTCACCCCTCCACTTT
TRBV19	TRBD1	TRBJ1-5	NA	CASRNRGLGNQPQHF	TGTGCCAGCAGAAACAGGGGTTTAGGCAATCAGCCCCAGCATTTT
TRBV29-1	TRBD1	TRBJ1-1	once	CSAGIGTGLVGTNTEAFF	TGCAGCGCCGGAATAGGGACAGGGCTGGTAGGCACAAACACTGAAGCTTTCTTT
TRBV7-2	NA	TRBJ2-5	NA	CASSLAHGETQYF	TGTGCCAGCAGCTTAGCACATGGAGAGACCCAGTACTTC
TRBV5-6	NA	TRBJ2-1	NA	CASTKGTTNEQFF	TGTGCCAGCACGAAGGGAACAACCAATGAGCAGTTCTTC
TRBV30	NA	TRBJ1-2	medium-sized	CAWSVRLAYGYTF	TGTGCCTGGAGTGTACGTTTGGCGTATGGCTACACCTTC
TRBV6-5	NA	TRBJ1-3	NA	CATTLGRSSGNTIYF	TGTGCCACAACCCTGGGACGGAGCTCTGGAAACACCATATATTTT
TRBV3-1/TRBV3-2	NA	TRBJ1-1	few	CASSHRTEAFF	TGTGCCAGCAGCCATAGGACTGAAGCTTTCTTT
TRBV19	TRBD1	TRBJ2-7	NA	CASSLGFSLSGTGSPYEQYF	TGTGCCAGTAGTCTCGGCTTTTCCCTATCCGGGACAGGGAGCCCCTACGAGCAGTACTTC
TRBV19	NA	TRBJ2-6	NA	CASSPPYRVSGANVLTF	TGTGCCAGTAGTCCTCCCTACAGGGTCTCTGGGGCCAACGTCCTGACTTTC
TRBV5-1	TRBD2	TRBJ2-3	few	CASSLVPSGGFSTDTQYF	TGCGCCAGCAGCTTGGTCCCCAGCGGGGGGTTTAGCACAGATACGCAGTATTTT
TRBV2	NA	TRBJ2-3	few	CASSDGAQDTQYF	TGTGCCAGCAGTGACGGGGCCCAAGATACGCAGTATTTT
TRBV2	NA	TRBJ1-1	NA	CASSEYPGGTEAFF	TGTGCCAGCAGTGAATATCCGGGTGGCACTGAAGCTTTCTTT
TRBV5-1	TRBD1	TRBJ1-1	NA	CASSSDRAPEAFF	TGCGCCAGCAGCTCCGACAGGGCCCCTGAAGCTTTCTTT
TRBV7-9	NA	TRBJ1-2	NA	CASSLYLHGAYGYTF	TGTGCCAGCAGCTTATACCTCCACGGGGCCTATGGCTACACCTTC
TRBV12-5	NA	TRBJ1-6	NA	CASGLVGGITPLHF	TGTGCTAGTGGTTTGGTAGGCGGCATCACACCCCTCCACTTT
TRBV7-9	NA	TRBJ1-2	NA	CASSLEGFRGGYTF	TGTGCCAGCAGCTTAGAAGGCTTCCGAGGGGGCTACACCTTC
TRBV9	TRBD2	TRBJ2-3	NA	CASSVGAGDTDTQYF	TGTGCCAGCAGCGTAGGCGCGGGGGACACAGATACGCAGTATTTT
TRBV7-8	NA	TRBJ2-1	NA	CASRRPGYNEQFF	TGTGCCAGCAGGCGACCGGGGTACAATGAGCAGTTCTTC
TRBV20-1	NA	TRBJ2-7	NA	CSVKGGYEQYF	TGCAGTGTTAAGGGGGGTTACGAGCAGTACTTC
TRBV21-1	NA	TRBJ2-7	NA	CASSGRDRGLYEQYF	TGTGCCAGCAGCGGCCGGGACAGGGGGCTGTACGAGCAGTACTTC
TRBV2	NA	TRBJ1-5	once	CASNPGPNQPQHF	TGTGCCAGCAACCCAGGGCCTAATCAGCCCCAGCATTTT
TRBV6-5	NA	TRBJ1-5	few	CASGKGWGQPQHF	TGTGCCAGCGGGAAGGGGTGGGGTCAGCCCCAGCATTTT
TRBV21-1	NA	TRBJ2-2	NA	CASTPGQDTGELFF	TGTGCCAGCACTCCGGGACAAGACACCGGGGAGCTGTTTTTT
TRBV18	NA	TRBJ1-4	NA	CASSPLRGTNEKLFF	TGTGCCAGCTCACCACTCAGGGGCACCAATGAAAAACTGTTTTTT
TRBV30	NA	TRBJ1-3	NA	CAWTALGQASGNTIYF	TGTGCCTGGACGGCCCTCGGGCAGGCCTCTGGAAACACCATATATTTT
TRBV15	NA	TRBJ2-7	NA	CATSRAVTGYEQYF	TGTGCCACCAGCAGAGCGGTAACAGGGTACGAGCAGTACTTC
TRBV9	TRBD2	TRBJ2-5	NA	CASSVGLARGQETQYF	TGTGCCAGCAGCGTAGGACTAGCGCGGGGCCAAGAGACCCAGTACTTC
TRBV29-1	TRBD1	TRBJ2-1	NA	CSVDPFDRGDEQFF	TGCAGCGTTGACCCCTTTGACAGGGGTGATGAGCAGTTCTTC
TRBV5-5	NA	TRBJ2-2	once	CASSGAPSGGELFF	TGTGCCAGCAGCGGGGCGCCCAGCGGCGGGGAGCTGTTTTTT
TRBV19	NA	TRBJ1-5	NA	CASSISRYGQPQHF	TGTGCCAGTAGTATAAGCAGGTATGGACAGCCCCAGCATTTT
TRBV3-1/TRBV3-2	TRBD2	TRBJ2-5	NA	CASSQGWTSGGEQETQYF	TGTGCCAGCAGCCAAGGGTGGACTAGCGGGGGGGAACAAGAGACCCAGTACTTC